These 20 T cell receptor beta chains came from one sample sequenced in a study of PD-L1 blockade in urothelial cancer. Data came from immunoSEQ multiplex PCR; TCRdb stores just in-frame clones and leaves some out. There are tens of thousands of clones in the sample; around 83% occur only once, and around a tenth lies in the top ten. Specified time point: pretreatment peripheral blood. This specimen consisted of PBMCs, obtained around atezolizumab (anti-PD-L1) treatment. Every receptor here comes from a woman aged 70 to 79 with urothelial cancer.

V usage is TRBV19 and J usage is TRBJ1-1; D remains unclear. Germline CDR1 LNHDA, CDR2 SQIVND (reference sequence). This CDR3 contains 13 residues. The V end was cut by 2 bases, the J end by 3 bases, with 7 bases between. As DNA, the CDR3 is TGTGCCAGTAGTATATCGCTACACACTGAAGCTTTCTTT. It encodes CASSISLHTEAFF.

The gene calls are TRBV7-6 and TRBJ2-1; 8 nucleotides line up with TRBD2. Germline V lookup: CDR1 SGHVS, CDR2 FNYEAQ. With 0 bases clipped from V and 4 bases from J, the junction kept 2 bases outside the gene matches. The CDR3 runs to 15 residues. CDR3: CASSLAGGVYNEQFF. The CDR3 DNA is TGTGCCAGCAGCTTAGCCGGGGGGGTTTACAATGAGCAGTTCTTC.

The chain employs TRBV6-5 and TRBJ1-1, with TRBD1 identical over 8 bases. This CDR3 has 13 residues. CDR1 is MNHEY and CDR2 is SVGAGI in the germline V gene. The junction had 5 bases not matched to a gene; V was cut back by 6 bases and J by 5 bases. DNA for the CDR3: TGTGCCAGCAGGTACAGGGGGGGGACTGAAGCTTTCTTT. This codes for CASRYRGGTEAFF.

This clone showed up just a few times. This chain connects TRBV20-1 to TRBJ1-2, with a possible D match to TRBD1 (5 bases). V lost 7 bases, J lost 2 bases, and 8 bases lay in between. This CDR3 comprises 11 residues. Germline-derived CDR1 and CDR2 are DFQATT and SNEGSKA (reference sequence). The CDR3 protein is CSGKGNYGYTF. CDR3 DNA: TGCAGTGGCAAGGGGAACTATGGCTACACCTTC.

This clone was counted between two and nine times. The chain links TRBV25-1 to TRBJ2-7, with 8 bases aligning to TRBD1. The CDR3 length is 14 residues. V dropped 2 bases and J dropped 5; count of bases not matched to a gene: 5. CDR1 MGHDK and CDR2 SYGVNS come from the germline V gene. In DNA, the CDR3 is TGTGCCAGCAGTGAACTGGACAGGGTCCACGAGCAGTACTTC. This translates into CASSELDRVHEQYF.

This chain connects TRBV30 to TRBJ1-1; 10 bases agree with TRBD1. The germline CDR1 and CDR2 sequences are GTSNPN and SVGIG (reference sequence). This CDR3 region has 13 residues. V dropped 5 bases and J dropped 1; count of bases not matched to a gene: 1. CDR3 residues: CAWDRGQNTEAFF. The CDR3 nucleotides read TGTGCCTGGGACAGGGGGCAGAACACTGAAGCTTTCTTT.

V is TRBV2 and J is TRBJ2-7; D remains ambiguous. Germline V gene lookup returns CDR1 SNHLY and CDR2 FYNNEI. The length of the CDR3 is 14 residues. The germline V and J ends were trimmed by 3 bases and 2 bases, with 11 bases remaining between them. Here the CDR3 reads CASSDDIPAYEQYF. The CDR3 nucleotides read TGTGCCAGCAGTGATGACATCCCGGCCTACGAGCAGTACTTC. Looking up the rest from reference TRBV2 and TRBJ2-7 gives the full variable domain: EPEVTQTPSHQVTQMGQEVILRCVPISNHLYFYWYRQILGQKVEFLVSFYNNEISEKSEIFDDQFSVERPDGSNFTLKIRSTKLEDSAMYFCASSDDIPAYEQYFGPGTRLTVT.

The chain has TRBV7-2 and TRBJ1-5, with TRBD1 matching 8 bases. The CDR3 is 17 residues long. CDR1 and CDR2 (germline): SGHTA, FQGNSA. Trimming removed 5 bases from V and 0 bases from J; junction bases left unmatched: 9. The CDR3 region is CASSPGQDSYSNQPQHF. CDR3 coding DNA: TGTGCCAGCAGCCCGGGACAGGATTCTTATAGCAATCAGCCCCAGCATTTT.

V gene TRBV27 combines with J gene TRBJ2-3, with D maybe TRBD2 (6 bases). Trimming removed 2 bases at V and 1 base at J, with 10 bases between. Germline values: CDR1 MNHEY, CDR2 SMNVEV (reference sequence). The CDR3 totals 15 residues. CDR3 region: CASSLLSGGTDTQYF. The CDR3 nucleotides read TGTGCCAGCAGTTTACTCTCGGGAGGCACAGATACGCAGTATTTT.

The gene calls are TRBV10-2 and TRBJ2-5; 10 bases fit TRBD2. With V trimmed by 7 bases and J by 1 base, 6 bases remained unmatched. This CDR3 comprises 15 residues. CDR1 is WSHSY, CDR2 SAAADI, per germline. CDR3 residues: CASKKAGGPQETQYF. Written as DNA, the CDR3 is TGCGCCAGCAAAAAAGCGGGGGGGCCCCAAGAGACCCAGTACTTC.

The gene calls are TRBV5-6 and TRBJ2-3; a weak D match, TRBD2 (7 bases). CDR1 is SGHDT, CDR2 YYEEEE, per germline. This CDR3 is 15 amino acids long. The germline V and J ends were trimmed by 1 base and 5 bases, with 14 bases remaining between them. This CDR3 reads CASSLLGGPGDTQYF. In nucleotides, the CDR3 is TGTGCCAGCAGCTTGTTGGGGGGGCCCGGAGATACGCAGTATTTT.

CDR3 bases: TGTGCCAGCAGCTTGGCTCCAGCGGGAGGGCCTTGGGAGACCCAGTACTTC. Translation gives CASSLAPAGGPWETQYF. V is TRBV5-5 and J is TRBJ2-5, with TRBD2 matching over 10 bases. The CDR3 has 17 residues. The V gene end was trimmed by 0 bases and the J gene end by 5 bases; junction bases not matched to a gene: 10. Germline V gene lookup returns CDR1 SGHKS and CDR2 YYEKEE (reference sequence). The full variable domain, rest sourced from reference TRBV5-5 and TRBJ2-5, is DAGVTQSPTHLIKTRGQQVTLRCSPISGHKSVSWYQQVLGQGPQFIFQYYEKEERGRGNFPDRFSARQFPNYSSELNVNALLLGDSALYLCASSLAPAGGPWETQYFGPGTRLLVL.

The chain combines TRBV15 with TRBJ2-1, with 11 positions matching TRBD2. The CDR3 contains 16 residues. Looked up from germline, CDR1 is LNHNV and CDR2 is YYDKDF (reference sequence). Trimming cost V 2 bases and J 5 bases; bases outside gene matches: 5. The CDR3 region has the DNA TGTGCCACCAGCAGACTAGCGGGAGGTGGTGACAATGAGCAGTTCTTC. Protein: CATSRLAGGGDNEQFF.

The chain links TRBV5-1 to TRBJ2-5; 9 bases map to TRBD2. The germline CDR1 and CDR2 sequences are SGHRS and YFSETQ. CDR3 length equals 18 residues. With V trimmed by 4 bases and J by 9 bases, 22 bases remained unmatched. The CDR3 loop is CASSLAPPPRDSGGSQYF. The DNA of the CDR3 is TGCGCCAGCAGCCTGGCCCCCCCACCCAGGGATAGCGGGGGATCCCAGTACTTC.

The sample holds one count of this clone. The V and J genes are TRBV7-3 and TRBJ2-7; 7 nucleotides match TRBD1. The CDR3 length is 17 residues. From germline, CDR1 is SGHTA and CDR2 FQGTGA. Unmatched junction bases numbered 17, after V lost 5 bases and J lost 4 bases. The DNA for the CDR3 is TGTGCCAGCAGCCCCAATGGCGGTGGGACAGCCGCTTACGAGCAGTACTTC. It specifies CASSPNGGGTAAYEQYF. Complete variable domain (other parts from reference TRBV7-3 and TRBJ2-7): GAGVSQTPSNKVTEKGKYVELRCDPISGHTALYWYRQSLGQGPEFLIYFQGTGAADDSGLPNDRFFAVRPEGSVSTLKIQRTERGDSAVYLCASSPNGGGTAAYEQYFGPGTRLTVT.

The V gene is TRBV28, the J gene TRBJ2-1; 14 nucleotides align to TRBD2. After removal of 5 bases from V and 1 base from J, the junction contained 7 bases not matched to a gene. The germline V gene encodes CDR1 MDHEN and CDR2 SYDVKM. CDR3 length: 18 amino acids. The CDR3 DNA follows: TGTGCCAGCAGTACCGGGACTAGCGGGAGTGTGTCCTACAATGAGCAGTTCTTC. It codes for CASSTGTSGSVSYNEQFF.

V gene TRBV6-1 combines with J gene TRBJ1-1; D call uncertain. There are 11 residues in the CDR3. With 2 bases removed from V and 7 bases from J, the gap between germline ends came to 5 bases. Germline V CDR1 and CDR2: MNHNS, SASEGT. CDR3 protein: CASSEYYEAFF. The DNA of the CDR3 is TGTGCCAGCAGTGAATACTATGAAGCTTTCTTT.

V usage is TRBV7-3 and J usage is TRBJ2-2, with TRBD1 matching over 9 bases. V lost 5 bases to trimming and J lost 6 bases; unmatched junction nucleotides: 10. The CDR3 is 16 amino acids. Germline V lookup: CDR1 SGHTA, CDR2 FQGTGA. CDR3 nucleotides: TGTGCCAGCAGCCCAGCCCCGGGACAGGGTGCCGGGGAGCTGTTTTTT. This sequence encodes CASSPAPGQGAGELFF.

This chain connects TRBV5-6 to TRBJ1-5; 10 positions match TRBD1. This CDR3 has 19 amino acids. Germline V lookup: CDR1 SGHDT, CDR2 YYEEEE. Trimming removed 0 bases from V and 0 bases from J; junction bases left unmatched: 9. The CDR3 reads CASSLGGQGNTYSNQPQHF. Here the CDR3 DNA reads TGTGCCAGCAGCTTGGGGGGACAGGGGAACACCTATAGCAATCAGCCCCAGCATTTT.

This clone has a single count. V and J are TRBV4-1 and TRBJ2-7; D remains unclear. This CDR3 is 13 amino acids long. Per the germline V gene, CDR1 is MGHRA and CDR2 is YSYEKL. Trimming took off 6 bases at V and 2 bases at J, with 11 bases between the two ends. CDR3: CASRGNSPYEQYF. The DNA for the CDR3 is TGCGCCAGCAGAGGTAACAGCCCCTACGAGCAGTACTTC.